The rows below give T cell receptor beta chains drawn from one sample of a study of T cell responses to AZD1222 COVID-19 vaccine. Profiled with immunoSEQ multiplex PCR; TCRdb holds only in-frame clones, not every one. The sample yields fewer than 120,000 clones, 65% to 85% seen once. This specimen consisted of peripheral blood, obtained on day 0 of AZD1222 vaccination. All receptors derive from an adult in good health. Each CDR3 is given with its conserved first and last residue. D genes are given only for firm matches.

15,TRBV28,.,TRBJ1-2,TGTGCCAGCAGGCCGGCCATGACGGATTCGAGTGGCTACACCTTC,CASRPAMTDSSGYTF
15,TRBV7-2,.,TRBJ1-6,TGTGCCAGCAGTCCCTCCGGGACACCGAATTCACCCCTCCACTTT,CASSPSGTPNSPLHF
17,TRBV9,TRBD1,TRBJ2-2,TGTGCCAGCACCGCCTTCTACACAGGGGGCTTCCCCGGGGAGCTGTTTTTT,CASTAFYTGGFPGELFF
14,TRBV7-2,.,TRBJ2-1,TGTGCCAGCAGCTCCACATCTTCTTACAATGAGCAGTTCTTC,CASSSTSSYNEQFF
14,TRBV7-2,.,TRBJ1-2,TGTGCCAGCAGCTTAGAGGGACACAGCTATGGCTACACCTTC,CASSLEGHSYGYTF
13,TRBV6-5,.,TRBJ1-2,TGTGCCAGCAGTCCCGACAGGCGGGGTGGCTACACCTTC,CASSPDRRGGYTF
13,TRBV5-1,TRBD1,TRBJ1-2,TGCGCCAGCAGCGTACAGGGGGCTTATGGCTACACCTTC,CASSVQGAYGYTF
15,TRBV6-5,TRBD2,TRBJ2-5,TGTGCCAGCGGGGGACTAGCGGGTCTAGCGGAGACCCAGTACTTC,CASGGLAGLAETQYF
13,TRBV2,.,TRBJ1-1,TGTGCCAGCCGACGACACCGGAACACTGAAGCTTTCTTT,CASRRHRNTEAFF
11,TRBV11-2,.,TRBJ1-5,TGTGCCAGCAGCTTAGGGCAGCCCCAGCATTTT,CASSLGQPQHF
16,TRBV7-6,TRBD2,TRBJ2-3,TGTGCCAGCAGCGAAACCCCTAGCGGGGGGATAGATACGCAGTATTTT,CASSETPSGGIDTQYF